Below are 3 T cell receptor beta chains sequenced from a single sample in a study of blood T cell repertoires in COVID-19. Assay: immunoSEQ multiplex PCR; the TCRdb copy retains only in-frame clones and omits some. The sample comprises 200,000 to 300,000 clones, 75% to 95% of which are singletons, and roughly 2.7% rests with the top ten. The sequenced sample was peripheral blood. All receptors come from a person aged 18-29 years with COVID-19, enrolled during active disease.

The J gene is TRBJ1-4, the V gene TRBV28; no definite D call. CDR1 is MDHEN, CDR2 SYDVKM, per germline. The CDR3 length is 13 residues. The V end lost 6 bases, the J end lost 12 bases, and 17 bases lay between the germline ends. CDR3 DNA sequence: TGTGCCAGCAGGCATGTGTATAGTGAGGAACTGTTTTTT. This encodes CASRHVYSEELFF.

The V call is TRBV7-9, the J call TRBJ2-7; 7 nucleotides agree with TRBD1. Trimming cost V 5 bases and J 4 bases; bases outside gene matches: 8. The V gene's germline CDR1 is SEHNR and CDR2 FQNEAQ (reference sequence). The CDR3 sequence is 14 residues long. The chain's CDR3 is CASSKTGTEYEQYF. CDR3 bases: TGTGCCAGCAGCAAGACCGGGACAGAATACGAGCAGTACTTC.

The genes are TRBV24-1 and TRBJ2-3; 9 bases are shared with TRBD2. The junction had 7 bases not matched to a gene; V was cut back by 0 bases and J by 1 base. Germline V gene data show CDR1 as KGHDR and CDR2 as SFDVKD. The CDR3 has 18 amino acids. CDR3: CATSDLGAGGPGTDTQYF. CDR3 sequence (DNA): TGTGCCACCAGTGATTTGGGGGCGGGAGGGCCCGGCACAGATACGCAGTATTTT.